The T cell receptor beta chain described here comes from a study of CD8+ T cells in alopecia areata. Study-level results: Many of the expanded lesional clones endured in scalp and blood while on tofacitinib.

Sample treatment: oral pan-JAK inhibitor, 5-10 mg twice daily. Once RNA had been extracted, it was reverse transcribed into cDNA to act as the sequencing template. Sequenced by immunoSEQ multiplex PCR; TCRdb stores in-frame clones only, minus some. Seen here are roughly 40,000 clones, less than 70% observed once, and the top ten hold about a fifth. This clone appeared a few times. Its antigen is still unknown. Source: CD8+ T cells sorted from blood, taken at week 4, from a patient treated with tofacitinib. The TCR was taken from a human donor with alopecia areata.

This CDR3 is CASTPVGGSIGTEAFF. The CDR3 bases are TGTGCCAGTACCCCTGTCGGCGGGTCTATAGGGACTGAAGCTTTCTTT. The chain has TRBV19 and TRBJ1-1; D not resolved. V was pared by 7 bases and J by 5 bases, with 23 bases between. The CDR3 extends over 16 amino acids. Germline assignment: CDR1 LNHDA and CDR2 SQIVND (reference sequence).